Following are 18 T cell receptor beta chains from one sample sequenced in a study of cytomegalovirus exposure and HLA in healthy donors. Amplification used 60 Vbeta primers and 13 Jbeta primers. Assay: immunoSEQ multiplex PCR; the TCRdb copy retains only in-frame clones and omits some. The sample carries around 150,000 clones, 79% recorded once. The sequenced sample was PBMCs. All receptors derive from a male donor in good health and CMV-seronegative.

CDR3 residues: CASSAGTGYEQYF. The CDR3 DNA sequence: TGTGCCAGCAGCGCCGGGACAGGCTACGAGCAGTACTTC. The V gene is TRBV9, the J gene TRBJ2-7; TRBD1 matches at 8 bases. The CDR3 sequence is 13 residues long. The germline V gene encodes CDR1 SGDLS and CDR2 YYNGEE. V lost 3 bases and J lost 3; bases outside the gene matches: 2.

The chain recombines TRBV5-1 with TRBJ2-2; D is possibly TRBD1 (6 bases). V lost 0 bases to trimming and J lost 3 bases, with 12 bases between them. Germline CDR1 reads SGHRS; CDR2 reads YFSETQ. The CDR3 extends over 16 amino acids. The CDR3 DNA reads TGCGCCAGCAGCTTGGACAGGGAAGGGGACACCGGGGAGCTGTTTTTT. Translation: CASSLDREGDTGELFF.

The rearrangement uses TRBV6-6 and TRBJ2-2; D unclear. V was pared by 5 bases and J by 4 bases, with 14 bases between. Germline CDR1 and CDR2: MNHNY and SVGAGI (reference sequence). The CDR3 has 15 amino acids. The CDR3 sequence is CASSLTAVTTGELFF. The CDR3, as DNA: TGTGCCAGCAGTCTCACTGCGGTTACCACCGGGGAGCTGTTTTTT.

This clone was seen just once. This chain joins TRBV19 and TRBJ1-4; weak D call: TRBD1 (6 bases). Germline CDR1 reads LNHDA; CDR2 reads SQIVND (reference sequence). This CDR3 is built from 17 residues. Trimming cost V 1 base and J 8 bases, with 20 bases left between them. The CDR3 reads CASSIVSRRGGKEKLFF. Here the CDR3 DNA reads TGTGCCAGTAGTATAGTTTCCAGGAGAGGGGGAAAAGAAAAACTGTTTTTT. The complete variable domain, with remaining parts taken from reference TRBV19 and TRBJ1-4, reads DGGITQSPKYLFRKEGQNVTLSCEQNLNHDAMYWYRQDPGQGLRLIYYSQIVNDFQKGDIAEGYSVSREKKESFPLTVTSAQKNPTAFYLCASSIVSRRGGKEKLFFGSGTQLSVL.

The chain couples TRBV27 to TRBJ1-2; maybe TRBD1 (6 bases). V lost 0 bases and J 6 bases, leaving 8 bases between the germline ends. This CDR3 spans 13 amino acids. Germline CDR1 reads MNHEY; CDR2 reads SMNVEV (reference sequence). The CDR3 sequence: CASSLSWGHGYTF. The DNA of the CDR3 is TGTGCCAGCAGTTTATCCTGGGGGCATGGCTACACCTTC.

The chain recombines TRBV11-2 with TRBJ2-7; D possibly corresponds to TRBD1 (7 bases). The CDR3 is 13 residues long. Between the trimmed V and J ends, which lost 3 bases and 7 bases, there was a span of 13 bases. The germline CDR1 and CDR2 sequences are SGHAT and FQNNGV. The CDR3 region has the DNA TGTGCCAGCAGCTTGGAGGGGGCAGGAGAGCAGTACTTC. It specifies CASSLEGAGEQYF.

The chain carries TRBV2 and TRBJ2-7, with 8 bases lining up with TRBD2. J was trimmed by 7 bases and V by 0 bases; bases with no gene match: 20. This CDR3 is 19 amino acids long. Looked up from germline, CDR1 is SNHLY and CDR2 is FYNNEI. CDR3 residues: CASSEAGPSGGKNRREQYF. CDR3 sequence (DNA): TGTGCCAGCAGTGAAGCTGGCCCCTCGGGAGGGAAGAACCGCCGGGAGCAGTACTTC.

The V gene is TRBV5-1, the J gene TRBJ2-1, with TRBD1 identical over 10 bases. CDR3 size: 16 residues. CDR1 is SGHRS and CDR2 is YFSETQ in the germline V gene. The V and J ends lost 0 bases and 7 bases, in that order; junction bases with no gene match: 7. The CDR3 spells CASSLGRDRGSNEQFF. DNA for the CDR3: TGCGCCAGCAGCTTGGGCCGGGACAGGGGAAGTAATGAGCAGTTCTTC.

This chain uses TRBV27 with TRBJ2-7, with 8 bases that match TRBD2. CDR1 and CDR2 (germline): MNHEY, SMNVEV (reference sequence). V was pared by 1 base and J by 0 bases, with 2 bases of the junction left unmatched. The CDR3 loop spans 15 amino acids. The CDR3: CASSLFGGGSYEQYF. CDR3 coding DNA: TGTGCCAGCAGTTTATTCGGGGGGGGCTCCTACGAGCAGTACTTC.

By its share, this clone is medium-sized. The V gene is TRBV6-5, the J gene TRBJ2-7, with D hard to call. CDR1 is MNHEY and CDR2 is SVGAGI in the germline V gene. Trimming left V 7 bases short and J 0 bases short, with 13 bases between. The CDR3 contains 14 residues. The CDR3 loop reads CASKPSTFSYEQYF. Written as DNA, the CDR3 is TGTGCCAGCAAACCCAGTACATTCTCCTACGAGCAGTACTTC.

This clone came up a few times. J is TRBJ1-1 and V is TRBV5-6; perhaps TRBD1 as D (6 bases). The CDR3 runs 15 residues. V dropped 4 bases and J dropped 3 bases, with 16 bases sitting between them. CDR1 is SGHDT, CDR2 YYEEEE, per germline. The CDR3 region has the DNA TGTGCCAGCAGCCAAACAGGGAAGCTGGACACTGAAGCTTTCTTT. Translated, it gives CASSQTGKLDTEAFF.

The chain carries TRBV7-2 and TRBJ2-7; 10 bases are shared with TRBD2. The CDR3 is 16 amino acids. Germline-derived CDR1 and CDR2 are SGHTA and FQGNSA. Trimming took 2 bases from V and 0 from J; bases not matched to a gene: 4. The DNA of the CDR3 is TGTGCCAGCAGCTTAACCCCTAGCGGGGGCTCCTACGAGCAGTACTTC. Translating it yields CASSLTPSGGSYEQYF.

The V call is TRBV7-8, the J call TRBJ2-7, with 7 bases identical to TRBD1. The CDR3 totals 14 residues. Germline lookup yields CDR1 SGHVS and CDR2 FQNEAQ. J was trimmed by 2 bases and V by 3 bases; bases with no gene match: 4. The CDR3 loop reads CASSLGQRPYEQYF. The DNA of the CDR3 is TGTGCCAGCAGCTTGGGACAGCGACCCTACGAGCAGTACTTC.

As for this clone: A read error may produce the germline difference seen at one junction end. This chain connects TRBV7-7 to TRBJ2-5; D is undetermined. The CDR3 runs to 11 residues. Looked up from germline, CDR1 is SSHAT and CDR2 is FNYEAQ (reference sequence). The CDR3 DNA is TGTGCTAGCAGCTCCGGGGAGACCCAGTACTTC. It codes for CASSSGETQYF.

In this sample, this clone turned up a few times. The V and J genes are TRBV4-1 and TRBJ1-5; 8 bases agree with TRBD1. Germline CDR1 is MGHRA and CDR2 is YSYEKL. The CDR3 has 17 amino acids. Unmatched junction bases numbered 10, after V lost 3 bases and J lost 3 bases. This CDR3 is CASSQTITGGFNQPQHF. The DNA of the CDR3 is TGCGCCAGCAGCCAGACCATAACAGGGGGATTCAATCAGCCCCAGCATTTT.

The rearrangement links TRBV27 to TRBJ2-3, with D perhaps matching TRBD2 (6 bases). In germline, CDR1 is MNHEY, CDR2 SMNVEV (reference sequence). V shed 8 bases and J shed 3 bases, with 12 bases lying between them. This CDR3 comprises 13 residues. The CDR3, as DNA: TGTGCCAGCCACCTGGGGGGTACAGATACGCAGTATTTT. Encoded protein: CASHLGGTDTQYF.

This chain uses TRBV4-3 with TRBJ1-5; 9 bases line up with TRBD1. Germline CDR1 LGHNA, CDR2 YSLEER. The J segment lost 5 bases and the V segment lost 0 bases, leaving 8 bases of the junction unmatched. CDR3 length equals 17 residues. CDR3 DNA: TGCGCCAGCAGCCAAGATCCAGCGGGACAGGGATATCAGCCCCAGCATTTT. This gives the protein CASSQDPAGQGYQPQHF.

This CDR3 reads CASSYGWDSTQETQYF. The CDR3 coding sequence is TGTGCCAGCAGCTATGGTTGGGACAGCACTCAAGAGACCCAGTACTTC. The V and J genes are TRBV5-4 and TRBJ2-5; TRBD1 agrees at 7 bases. The CDR3 contains 16 residues. In germline, CDR1 is SGHNT, CDR2 YYREEE (reference sequence). The trim removed 3 bases at V and 2 bases at J, leaving 10 bases unmatched.